The text below deals with one TCR beta chain. No antigen is known for it. Base qualities were left out, and no much larger clone turns up one base away. The donors were healthy, HIV-negative adults with no recently reported acute infections or vaccinations. Every donor was a Caucasian adult living in Nashville, Tennessee, USA. In the unsorted samples, around 81 million PBMCs were counted, and genomic DNA was extracted using the QIAamp DNA Blood Mini kit. After blood collection by leukapheresis, PBMCs were isolated using Ficoll-Histopaque density gradient centrifugation and then cryopreserved in the vapor phase of liquid nitrogen. Using the deep immunoSEQ assay, multiplex PCR amplified TCR CDR3 regions from genomic DNA. Extracted genomic DNA from each cell subset was spread evenly across all wells of several immunoSEQ 96-well plates, with each plate serving as a replicate. For unsorted PBMC, each replicate PCR was loaded with 250 to 300 ng genomic DNA, equivalent to roughly 31,000 T cell genomes. Ten immunoSEQ deep assay plates were used to sequence the unsorted PBMC genomic DNA. Purified libraries were measured with a Qubit 3.0 fluorometer, size-checked on a Bioanalyzer 2100, and measured again with the KAPA Library Quantification kit. A separate single-read 150-cycle Illumina NextSeq 550 flow cell was used to sequence each immunoSEQ 96-well plate. In the original analysis: Because the immunoSEQ output included only junctional sequences and no quality scores, the filtering could not be the same as the filtering used for full-length reads. Sequences were annotated with PyIR, a Python wrapper for IgBLAST v1.9, and V/J genes and CDR3 were assigned using IMGT germline references. Any read was removed if the V/J assignment was weak (E-value above 1e-6), the CDR3 was missing, or the read contained stop codons, out-of-frame junctions, or ambiguous translated residues. A V3J clonotype was defined by an identical inferred V gene, J gene, and CDR3 amino acid sequence. Percentage overlap between repertoires was computed as shared unique clonotypes divided by the size of the smaller repertoire. Richness of each repertoire was evaluated using RTK rarefaction, the Chao1 estimator, and Recon v2.1 estimates of unobserved clonotypes. TCRdb obtained this table from immuneACCESS and retained in-frame rearrangements with V and J assigned. These tables miss some clones; where compared with another copy, unresolved V genes account for less than half of the shortfall, and the remainder is unexplained. D and trimming come from the DNA, and the V and J calls and clone size come from that table. The sample profile shows 490,000 or so clones; roughly 85% of them were found once. The ten top clones hold roughly 12% of the sample.

Deletion took 2 bases off V and 2 bases off J, with a span of 7 bases between the germline ends. For CDR1 and CDR2, the germline V gene (reference sequence) lists MNHNY and SVGAGI. The CDR3 spans 15 residues, from the cysteine through the phenylalanine. Here the CDR3 DNA is all that survives: 45 bases in frame from base 1. The record originates from a study of shared clonotypes between healthy human individuals (dated by TCRdb to 2020 to 2021). Study-level background: The cohort comprised two women and a few men aged 18 to 49 years. Blood TCR repertoires of a handful of healthy adults were deeply sequenced to estimate repertoire size and the extent of clonotype sharing between individuals. Each donor's leukapheresis produced roughly between roughly 0.85 and 9.5 billion PBMCs. To increase sequencing depth and limit assay-specific biases, TCR repertoire library preparation and sequencing were carried out by different laboratories using diverse techniques.

What the work shows at the level of the full study, not this receptor alone: Pairwise subsampling indicated that sequencing depth was expected to affect the degree of clonotype sharing among donors. The small number of donors limited the genetic and exposure-history diversity represented. Sampling was limited to blood, and TCR repertoires in tissue likely differ from TCR repertoires in blood.

Sequencing was performed on PBMCs. This clonotype originated in a woman in her thirties or forties in good health. Some clones in this sample may be carry-over from other donors' samples. The V and J segments used are TRBV6-6 and TRBJ2-6, with no confident D gene call. The CDR3 is CASSYGVPGANVLTF. In nucleotide form, the sequence is TGTGCCAGCAGTTACGGGGTTCCTGGGGCCAACGTCCTGACTTTC.